This passage covers 15 T cell receptor beta chains from one sample sequenced in a study of blood T cell repertoires in COVID-19. Produced via immunoSEQ multiplex PCR; TCRdb's table is partial and in-frame only. This repertoire shows fewer than 300,000 clones, 80% to 95% found once; its top ten account for around 2%. Sequenced input: peripheral blood. The receptors here all came from a woman in her thirties with COVID-19, enrolled during active disease.

V usage is TRBV29-1 and J usage is TRBJ2-5; 10 bases line up with TRBD1. V trimming: 2 bases; J trimming: 5 bases; junction bases outside the gene matches: 5. Germline V CDR1 and CDR2: SQVTM, ANQGSEA. The CDR3 runs to 14 residues. The CDR3 nucleotides are TGCAGCGTTGAACGACAGGGGGCAGGGGAGACCCAGTACTTC. It specifies CSVERQGAGETQYF.

This chain links TRBV28 with TRBJ1-2; possible D gene TRBD1, 5 bases. The ends were cut back, 5 bases at V and 5 bases at J, with 21 bases in the middle. The CDR3 extends over 16 amino acids. CDR1 is MDHEN, CDR2 SYDVKM, per germline. This chain's CDR3 is CASSAPLGRVRYGYTF. The CDR3 DNA sequence: TGTGCCAGCAGTGCTCCCTTGGGCAGGGTACGGTATGGCTACACCTTC.

This sequence joins TRBV18 and TRBJ2-7; 7 nucleotides match TRBD1. J gave up 1 base and V 1 base, and 4 bases lay outside the gene matches. Germline V gene lookup returns CDR1 KGHSH and CDR2 LQKENI. The CDR3 length is 15 residues. CDR3 sequence: CASSPRPGQSYEQYF. Written as DNA, the CDR3 is TGTGCCAGCTCACCACGTCCGGGACAGTCCTACGAGCAGTACTTC.

The chain couples TRBV27 to TRBJ1-1; D is possibly TRBD1 (5 bases). The CDR3 totals 14 residues. V shed 5 bases and J shed 1 base, with 11 bases lying between them. CDR1 MNHEY and CDR2 SMNVEV come from the germline V gene (reference sequence). This chain's CDR3 is CASSPHRRNTEAFF. CDR3 DNA sequence: TGTGCCAGCAGTCCCCACAGGCGGAACACTGAAGCTTTCTTT.

The chain combines TRBV19 with TRBJ1-2; D is undetermined. The CDR3 is made up of 18 amino acids. The germline V gene has CDR1 LNHDA and CDR2 SQIVND (reference sequence). V was pared by 0 bases and J by 0 bases, with 17 bases between. CDR3 bases: TGTGCCAGTAGTATAGACTCTAAGAGACGGCTAGCTAACTATGGCTACACCTTC. This translates into CASSIDSKRRLANYGYTF. Complete variable domain (other parts from reference TRBV19 and TRBJ1-2): DGGITQSPKYLFRKEGQNVTLSCEQNLNHDAMYWYRQDPGQGLRLIYYSQIVNDFQKGDIAEGYSVSREKKESFPLTVTSAQKNPTAFYLCASSIDSKRRLANYGYTFGSGTRLTVV.

This sequence joins TRBV2 and TRBJ2-7; 13 bases are a match to TRBD2. Germline loops: CDR1 SNHLY, CDR2 FYNNEI. V dropped 9 bases and J dropped 3; count of bases not matched to a gene: 5. The CDR3 length is 14 residues. In DNA form, the CDR3 reads TGTGCCAGGGGGACTAGCGGGACACTCTACGAGCAGTACTTC. It translates to CARGTSGTLYEQYF.

The chain has TRBV9 and TRBJ2-2, with 9 nucleotides matching TRBD2. This CDR3 has 17 residues. The ends lost 0 bases at V and 7 bases at J; junction bases unmatched: 10. The germline V gene encodes CDR1 SGDLS and CDR2 YYNGEE. The CDR3 bases are TGTGCCAGCAGCGTAGGAGCGGGAGGAGCCGGGGGCGGGGAGCTGTTTTTT. This gives the protein CASSVGAGGAGGGELFF.

The V gene is TRBV29-1, the J gene TRBJ1-3; TRBD1 agrees at 9 bases. V lost 7 bases to trimming and J lost 8 bases; unmatched junction nucleotides: 6. The CDR3 runs to 12 residues. CDR1 is SQVTM, CDR2 ANQGSEA, per germline. CDR3 coding DNA: TGCAGCGCCAGGGACAGGGATGACACCATATATTTT. This translates into CSARDRDDTIYF.

The chain is built from TRBV3-1 (or the pseudogene TRBV3-2) and TRBJ2-4; 16 positions match TRBD2. Germline V gene sequence: CDR1 LGHDT, CDR2 YNNKEL (reference sequence). The ends lost 2 bases at V and 7 bases at J; junction bases unmatched: 11. This CDR3 is built from 19 residues. The DNA for the CDR3 is TGTGCCAGCAGCCAACTGGGACTAGCGGGAGGGCCTGGCAGGAACATTCAGTACTTC. Its protein product is CASSQLGLAGGPGRNIQYF.

This clone has a single count. This rearrangement joins TRBV10-2 to TRBJ2-7; a possible D gene is TRBD1 (5 bases). Looked up from germline, CDR1 is WSHSY and CDR2 is SAAADI. CDR3 size: 12 residues. V lost 6 bases to trimming and J lost 3 bases, with 9 bases between them. The CDR3 region is CASRHDSYEQYF. The DNA for the CDR3 is TGCGCCAGCAGACACGACAGCTACGAGCAGTACTTC.

CDR3 coding DNA: TGCGCCAGCACGACGACAGGGTGCGTCAATGAGCAGTTCTTC. Amino acids: CASTTTGCVNEQFF. This chain uses TRBV23-1 with TRBJ2-1, with 7 bases identical to TRBD1. TRBV23-1 is annotated as an ORF whose role is uncertain. The CDR3 length is 14 residues. V was pared by 7 bases and J by 6 bases, with 9 bases of the junction left unmatched.

There are a few counts of this clone. The V call is TRBV7-9, the J call TRBJ1-3; 7 bases are a match to TRBD1. The CDR3 spans 14 residues. From germline, CDR1 is SEHNR and CDR2 FQNEAQ (reference sequence). Trimming at V came to 4 bases and at J to 0 bases, leaving 0 bases not matched to a gene. This CDR3 reads CASSSGGSGNTIYF. The CDR3 DNA reads TGTGCCAGCAGCTCAGGGGGCTCTGGAAACACCATATATTTT.

The rearrangement links TRBV11-2 to TRBJ2-7, with TRBD2 identical over 11 bases. CDR1 and CDR2 from the germline V gene are SGHAT and FQNNGV. The ends lost 1 base at V and 3 bases at J; junction bases unmatched: 5. CDR3 length equals 16 residues. The CDR3 protein is CASSLGTSGLDYEQYF. The CDR3 DNA sequence: TGTGCCAGCAGCTTAGGGACTAGCGGGCTAGACTACGAGCAGTACTTC.

CDR3 sequence: CASSDGTLDYGYTF. The CDR3 DNA is TGCGCCAGCAGTGACGGGACATTAGACTATGGCTACACCTTC. The chain carries TRBV10-1 and TRBJ1-2; a possible D gene is TRBD1 (6 bases). The V gene lost 3 bases and the J gene lost 3 bases, with 11 bases spanning the gap. The length of the CDR3 is 14 residues. Germline assignment: CDR1 WNHNN and CDR2 SYGVQD (reference sequence).

The V gene is TRBV5-4, the J gene TRBJ2-1; 11 bases map to TRBD2. J gave up 6 bases and V 0 bases, and 5 bases lay outside the gene matches. This CDR3 spans 16 amino acids. Germline V gives CDR1 SGHNT, CDR2 YYREEE (reference sequence). CDR3 in DNA: TGTGCCAGCAGCTTGGGCGCACTAGCGGGAGCCAATGAGCAGTTCTTC. This sequence encodes CASSLGALAGANEQFF.